A selection of T cell receptor beta chains follows, all from one sample in a study of cytomegalovirus exposure and HLA in healthy donors. Method: immunoSEQ multiplex PCR; TCRdb's copy keeps in-frame clones and lacks some. The table records 62,000 or so clones, 65% to 90% of them present only once. Sequenced: PBMCs. These receptors were obtained from a man aged 25-45 years in good health and CMV-seronegative. CDR3s include the opening cysteine and the closing phenylalanine or tryptophan. A D gene is named only where the DNA matches it firmly. Only part of the rows carry a size: once, few, many, or a class if the clone is expanded.

NA	TRBV27	TRBJ1-6	NA	CASSYTGSNSPLHF	TGTGCCAGCAGTTACACAGGGAGTAATTCACCCCTCCACTTT
NA	TRBV7-2	TRBJ1-5	NA	CASSLALGGNQPQHF	TGTGCCAGCAGCTTAGCGCTGGGGGGGAATCAGCCCCAGCATTTT
NA	TRBV29-1	TRBJ2-7	NA	CSVGEGVLSSEQYF	TGCAGCGTTGGTGAGGGAGTCCTCTCCTCCGAGCAGTACTTC
NA	TRBV10-2	TRBJ2-3	TRBD2	CASEGREMADTQYF	TGCGCCAGCGAAGGGCGGGAGATGGCAGATACGCAGTATTTT
NA	TRBV6-5	TRBJ1-1	TRBD1	CASSYGTGGTEAFF	TGTGCCAGCAGTTACGGGACAGGGGGCACTGAAGCTTTCTTT
once	TRBV6-6	TRBJ1-4	TRBD1	CASSFTGATNEKLFF	TGTGCCAGCAGCTTTACAGGGGCAACTAATGAAAAACTGTTTTTT
NA	TRBV9	TRBJ2-2	NA	CASSILNTGELFF	TGTGCCAGCAGCATACTGAACACCGGGGAGCTGTTTTTT
NA	TRBV10-2	TRBJ1-2	TRBD1	CASSGGQPGQVGYGYTF	TGCGCCAGCAGTGGGGGACAACCGGGACAGGTTGGCTATGGCTACACCTTC
NA	TRBV18	TRBJ2-1	NA	CASSPPDSTAYNEQFF	TGTGCCAGCTCACCACCGGACAGTACCGCTTACAATGAGCAGTTCTTC
NA	TRBV6-5	TRBJ2-6	TRBD1	CASSFPTGTGANVLTF	TGTGCCAGCAGTTTCCCGACAGGGACTGGGGCCAACGTCCTGACTTTC
once	TRBV6-1	TRBJ1-2	TRBD1	CASSGRTGNYGYTF	TGTGCCAGCAGTGGCCGGACAGGGAACTATGGCTACACCTTC
NA	TRBV5-1	TRBJ2-5	TRBD2	CASSSRGVQETQYF	TGCGCCAGCAGCTCACGGGGGGTACAAGAGACCCAGTACTTC
NA	TRBV6-4	TRBJ2-3	TRBD1	CASSDSADRSTDTQYF	TGTGCCAGCAGTGACTCGGCGGACAGGAGCACAGATACGCAGTATTTT
NA	TRBV7-6	TRBJ2-5	TRBD2	CASSLGAASGGAGETQYF	TGTGCCAGCAGCTTAGGGGCGGCTAGCGGGGGGGCCGGAGAGACCCAGTACTTC
few	TRBV2	TRBJ1-6	NA	CASSERNSPLHF	TGTGCCAGCAGTGAACGGAATTCACCCCTCCACTTT
NA	TRBV6-4	TRBJ1-1	NA	CASSANRSPPNTEAFF	TGTGCCAGCAGTGCCAACAGGTCGCCTCCGAACACTGAAGCTTTCTTT
NA	TRBV19	TRBJ2-7	NA	CASSIQGHYEQYF	TGTGCCAGTAGTATTCAGGGCCATTACGAGCAGTACTTC
once	TRBV7-2	TRBJ1-1	TRBD1	CASSLLGTGSTEAFF	TGTGCCAGCAGCTTACTTGGGACAGGCAGCACTGAAGCTTTCTTT
once	TRBV2	TRBJ2-1	TRBD2	CASSALTSGGRNNEQFF	TGTGCCAGCAGTGCCCTGACTAGCGGGGGGCGAAACAATGAGCAGTTCTTC
NA	TRBV5-1	TRBJ2-1	NA	CASSGRFYNEQFF	TGCGCCAGCAGCGGGAGGTTCTACAATGAGCAGTTCTTC
NA	TRBV29-1	TRBJ2-1	NA	CSAYSAQPYNEQFF	TGCAGCGCTTATAGCGCCCAGCCATACAATGAGCAGTTCTTC
NA	TRBV19	TRBJ2-3	NA	CASTPASGTDTQYF	TGTGCCAGTACCCCCGCGAGTGGCACAGATACGCAGTATTTT
few	TRBV14	TRBJ2-4	TRBD1	CASSQTGGEVKNIQYF	TGTGCCAGCAGCCAGACAGGGGGCGAAGTCAAAAACATTCAGTACTTC
NA	TRBV5-1	TRBJ2-3	TRBD1	CASTLSGQGRYTDTQYF	TGCGCCAGCACCTTGAGCGGACAGGGGAGATACACAGATACGCAGTATTTT
once	TRBV11-3	TRBJ2-1	TRBD1	CASSTGQGYNEQFF	TGTGCCAGCAGCACGGGACAGGGCTACAATGAGCAGTTCTTC
NA	TRBV7-9	TRBJ2-3	TRBD2	CASSLGAGGTDTQYF	TGTGCCAGCAGCTTAGGAGCGGGAGGGACAGATACGCAGTATTTT
NA	TRBV27	TRBJ2-7	TRBD2	CASSLSTSGAPKRYEQYF	TGTGCCAGCAGTTTAAGCACCAGCGGGGCCCCGAAGAGGTACGAGCAGTACTTC
NA	TRBV11-1	TRBJ2-7	TRBD1	CASSFAGTGVPGEQYF	TGTGCCAGCAGCTTTGCCGGGACAGGGGTACCTGGCGAGCAGTACTTC
NA	TRBV19	TRBJ2-6	NA	CASGPGSGANVLTF	TGTGCCAGTGGGCCCGGCTCTGGGGCCAACGTCCTGACTTTC
NA	TRBV5-4	TRBJ2-3	NA	CASSSTPSTDTQYF	TGTGCCAGCAGCTCCACACCGAGCACAGATACGCAGTATTTT
NA	TRBV6-5	TRBJ2-5	TRBD2	CASSRQTGGTQYF	TGTGCCAGCAGCCGTCAAACGGGGGGGACCCAGTACTTC
NA	TRBV5-4	TRBJ2-5	TRBD2	CASRGREGAGETQYF	TGTGCCAGCAGAGGGCGGGAGGGTGCGGGAGAGACCCAGTACTTC
NA	TRBV9	TRBJ2-1	NA	CASSSGGYNEQFF	TGTGCCAGCAGCTCCGGCGGTTACAATGAGCAGTTCTTC
NA	TRBV14	TRBJ2-7	TRBD2	CASSQGLAVSYEQYF	TGTGCCAGCAGCCAAGGGCTAGCGGTCTCCTACGAGCAGTACTTC
NA	TRBV15	TRBJ2-7	NA	CATSRDPGSGYEQYF	TGTGCCACCAGCAGAGATCCAGGGTCAGGCTACGAGCAGTACTTC
NA	TRBV6-4	TRBJ2-1	TRBD1	CASSDEGTASYNEQFF	TGTGCCAGCAGTGACGAAGGGACAGCCTCCTACAATGAGCAGTTCTTC
once	TRBV15	TRBJ2-7	TRBD1	CATSSLDRGHDEQYF	TGTGCCACCAGCAGCTTAGACAGGGGGCATGACGAGCAGTACTTC
NA	TRBV6-5	TRBJ2-7	TRBD2	CASKGLAVSYEQYF	TGTGCCAGCAAGGGACTAGCGGTATCCTACGAGCAGTACTTC
NA	TRBV5-1	TRBJ1-2	TRBD1	CASSLVGGVGYTF	TGCGCCAGCAGCTTGGTAGGGGGCGTTGGCTACACCTTC
NA	TRBV6-5	TRBJ2-7	TRBD2	CASSPLAGVNEQYF	TGTGCCAGCAGCCCCCTAGCGGGAGTAAACGAGCAGTACTTC
NA	TRBV9	TRBJ2-3	TRBD2	CASSPTGTSGSPLRGDTQYF	TGTGCCAGCAGTCCAACCGGGACTAGCGGGAGCCCGCTAAGAGGAGATACGCAGTATTTT
once	TRBV30	TRBJ2-1	TRBD2	CAWNLAGGPWEQFF	TGTGCCTGGAACCTAGCGGGAGGGCCTTGGGAGCAGTTCTTC
few	TRBV9	TRBJ2-2	TRBD2	CASSVGSGGNTGELFF	TGTGCCAGCAGCGTAGGTAGCGGGGGCAACACCGGGGAGCTGTTTTTT
NA	TRBV19	TRBJ2-1	TRBD1	CASSRDRDNEQFF	TGTGCCAGTAGTCGGGACAGAGACAATGAGCAGTTCTTC
NA	TRBV7-9	TRBJ1-2	NA	CSSSPTRFPYGYTF	TGTTCCAGCAGCCCGACAAGATTCCCCTATGGCTACACCTTC
NA	TRBV7-8	TRBJ2-1	NA	CASSLTSLLLDEQFF	TGTGCCAGCAGCCTTACAAGTCTCCTCTTGGATGAGCAGTTCTTC
NA	TRBV7-9	TRBJ2-2	NA	CSSSSKTVAGELFF	TGTTCCAGCAGCTCAAAGACAGTCGCCGGGGAGCTGTTTTTT
NA	TRBV15	TRBJ2-2	TRBD1	CATSVVTGGPGELFF	TGTGCCACCAGCGTGGTTACAGGGGGCCCAGGGGAGCTGTTTTTT
NA	TRBV19	TRBJ2-7	TRBD1	CASSIKGQGAYEQYF	TGTGCCAGTAGTATTAAGGGACAGGGAGCCTACGAGCAGTACTTC
once	TRBV12-5	TRBJ2-5	TRBD2	CASGLVLAGPRAIGETQYF	TGTGCTAGTGGTTTGGTACTAGCGGGCCCTAGGGCCATAGGGGAGACCCAGTACTTC
NA	TRBV25-1	TRBJ2-1	TRBD2	CASSEFGAGLYNEQFF	TGTGCCAGCAGTGAATTCGGAGCGGGACTCTACAATGAGCAGTTCTTC
NA	TRBV25-1	TRBJ2-7	NA	CASSVQGYEQYF	TGTGCCAGCAGTGTTCAGGGCTACGAGCAGTACTTC
NA	TRBV13	TRBJ1-6	NA	CASSSSEVYNSPLHF	TGTGCCAGCAGCTCCTCCGAGGTCTATAATTCACCCCTCCACTTT
NA	TRBV9	TRBJ1-5	TRBD1	CASSTGGNQPQHF	TGTGCCAGCAGTACAGGGGGAAATCAGCCCCAGCATTTT
NA	TRBV27	TRBJ2-1	TRBD2	CASTPASGGYSYNEQFF	TGTGCCAGCACCCCCGCTAGCGGGGGCTATTCCTACAATGAGCAGTTCTTC
NA	TRBV18	TRBJ2-5	TRBD2	CASSWREEETQYF	TGTGCCAGCTCATGGCGGGAGGAGGAGACCCAGTACTTC
NA	TRBV5-1	TRBJ2-1	NA	CASSIEGAINNEQFF	TGCGCCAGCAGCATCGAAGGGGCCATAAACAATGAGCAGTTCTTC
NA	TRBV4-1	TRBJ2-1	NA	CASSHLLGAGNNEQFF	TGCGCCAGCAGCCACCTTCTGGGGGCAGGGAACAATGAGCAGTTCTTC
NA	TRBV6-6	TRBJ1-2	NA	CASSQKYLNYGYTF	TGTGCCAGCAGCCAAAAATACCTAAACTATGGCTACACCTTC
NA	TRBV11-2	TRBJ1-5	NA	CASSFREGQPQHF	TGTGCCAGCAGCTTCAGGGAAGGTCAGCCCCAGCATTTT